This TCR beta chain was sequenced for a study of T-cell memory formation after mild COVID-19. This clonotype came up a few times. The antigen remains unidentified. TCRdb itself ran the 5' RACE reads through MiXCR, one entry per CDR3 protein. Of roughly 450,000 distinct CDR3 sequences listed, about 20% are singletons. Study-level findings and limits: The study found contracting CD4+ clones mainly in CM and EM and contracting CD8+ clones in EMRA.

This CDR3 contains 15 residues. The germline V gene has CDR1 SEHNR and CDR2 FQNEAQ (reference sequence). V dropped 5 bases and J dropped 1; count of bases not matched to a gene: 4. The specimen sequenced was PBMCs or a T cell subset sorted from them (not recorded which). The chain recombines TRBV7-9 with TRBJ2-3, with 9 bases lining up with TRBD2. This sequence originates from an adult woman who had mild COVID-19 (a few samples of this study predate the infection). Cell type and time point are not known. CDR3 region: CASSQVAGGTDTQYF. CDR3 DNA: TGTGCCAGCAGCCAAGTAGCGGGGGGCACAGATACGCAGTATTTT.